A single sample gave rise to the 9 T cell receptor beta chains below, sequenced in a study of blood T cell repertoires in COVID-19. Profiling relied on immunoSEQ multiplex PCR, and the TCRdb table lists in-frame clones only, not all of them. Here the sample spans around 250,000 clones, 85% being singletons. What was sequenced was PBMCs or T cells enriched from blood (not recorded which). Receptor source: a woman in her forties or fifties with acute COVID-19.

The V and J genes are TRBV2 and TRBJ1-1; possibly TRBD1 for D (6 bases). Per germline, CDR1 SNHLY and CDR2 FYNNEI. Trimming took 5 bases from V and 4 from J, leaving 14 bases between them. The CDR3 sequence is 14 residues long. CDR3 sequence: CASSWGGKGTEAFF. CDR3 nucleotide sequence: TGTGCCAGCAGTTGGGGGGGCAAGGGCACTGAAGCTTTCTTT.

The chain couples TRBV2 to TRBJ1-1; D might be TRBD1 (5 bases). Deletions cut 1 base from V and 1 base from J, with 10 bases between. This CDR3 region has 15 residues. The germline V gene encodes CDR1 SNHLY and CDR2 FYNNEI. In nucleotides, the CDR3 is TGTGCCAGCAGTGAAGGGGGCGCGCGGAACACTGAAGCTTTCTTT. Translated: CASSEGGARNTEAFF.

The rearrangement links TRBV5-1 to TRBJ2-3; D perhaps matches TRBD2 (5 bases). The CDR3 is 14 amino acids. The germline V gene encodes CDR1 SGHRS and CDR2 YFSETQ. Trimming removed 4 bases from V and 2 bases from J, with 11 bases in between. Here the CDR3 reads CASSPGSFTDTQYF. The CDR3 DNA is TGCGCCAGCAGCCCTGGGAGTTTCACAGATACGCAGTATTTT.

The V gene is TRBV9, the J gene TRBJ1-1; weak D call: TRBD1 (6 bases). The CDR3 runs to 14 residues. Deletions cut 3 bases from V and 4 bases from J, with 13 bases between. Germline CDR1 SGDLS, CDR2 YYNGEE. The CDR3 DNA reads TGTGCCAGCAGCGCCACAGGGTTGGGCACTGAAGCTTTCTTT. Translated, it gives CASSATGLGTEAFF. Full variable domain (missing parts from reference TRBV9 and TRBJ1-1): DSGVTQTPKHLITATGQRVTLRCSPRSGDLSVYWYQQSLDQGLQFLIQYYNGEERAKGNILERFSAQQFPDLHSELNLSSLELGDSALYFCASSATGLGTEAFFGQGTRLTVV.

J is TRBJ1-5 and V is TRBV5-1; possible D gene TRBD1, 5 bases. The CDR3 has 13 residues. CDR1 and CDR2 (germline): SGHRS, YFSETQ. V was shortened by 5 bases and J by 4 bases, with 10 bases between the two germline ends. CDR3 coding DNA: TGCGCCAGCAGAATCGACAGAAATCAGCCCCAGCATTTT. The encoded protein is CASRIDRNQPQHF.

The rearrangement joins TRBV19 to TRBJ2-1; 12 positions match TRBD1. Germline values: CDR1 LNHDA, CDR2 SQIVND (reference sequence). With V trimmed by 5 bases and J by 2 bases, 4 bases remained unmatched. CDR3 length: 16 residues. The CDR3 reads CASSPRDRGPYNEQFF. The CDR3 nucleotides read TGTGCCAGTAGTCCCCGGGACAGGGGGCCCTACAATGAGCAGTTCTTC.

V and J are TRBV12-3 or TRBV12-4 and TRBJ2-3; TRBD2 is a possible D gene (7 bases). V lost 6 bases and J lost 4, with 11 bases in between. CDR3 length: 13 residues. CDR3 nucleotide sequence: TGTGCCAGCAGGAGGGGGGGAGCAGATACGCAGTATTTT. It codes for CASRRGGADTQYF.

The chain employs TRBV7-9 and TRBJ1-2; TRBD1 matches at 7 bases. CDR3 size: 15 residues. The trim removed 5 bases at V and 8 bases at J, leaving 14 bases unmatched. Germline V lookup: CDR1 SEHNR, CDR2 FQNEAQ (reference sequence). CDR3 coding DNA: TGTGCCAGCAGCCTAGACAGGGACCATCTCTGGGGCTACACCTTC. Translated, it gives CASSLDRDHLWGYTF.

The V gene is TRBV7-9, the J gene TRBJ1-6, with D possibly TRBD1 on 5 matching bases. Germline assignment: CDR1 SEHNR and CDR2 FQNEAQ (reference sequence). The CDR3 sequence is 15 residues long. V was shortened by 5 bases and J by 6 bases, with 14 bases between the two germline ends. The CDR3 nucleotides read TGTGCCAGCAGCACCCAAGGGGCCGGTAATTCACCCCTCCACTTT. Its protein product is CASSTQGAGNSPLHF.